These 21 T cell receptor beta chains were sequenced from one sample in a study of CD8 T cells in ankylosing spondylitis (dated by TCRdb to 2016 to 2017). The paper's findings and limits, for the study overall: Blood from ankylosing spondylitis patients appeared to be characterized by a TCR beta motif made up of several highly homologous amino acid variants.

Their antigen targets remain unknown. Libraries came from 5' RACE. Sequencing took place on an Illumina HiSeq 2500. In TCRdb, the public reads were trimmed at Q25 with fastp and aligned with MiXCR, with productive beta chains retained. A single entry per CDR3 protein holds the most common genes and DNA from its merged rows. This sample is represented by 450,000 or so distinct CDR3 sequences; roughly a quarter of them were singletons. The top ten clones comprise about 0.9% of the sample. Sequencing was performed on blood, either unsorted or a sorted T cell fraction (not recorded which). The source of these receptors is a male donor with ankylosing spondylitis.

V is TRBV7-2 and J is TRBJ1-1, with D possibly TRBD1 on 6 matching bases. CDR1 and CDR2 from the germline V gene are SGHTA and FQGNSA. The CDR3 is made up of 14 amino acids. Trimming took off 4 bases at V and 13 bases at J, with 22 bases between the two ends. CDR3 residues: CASSSSPTGTRVFF. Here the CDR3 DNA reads TGTGCCAGCAGCTCATCGCCTACAGGGACTAGGGTTTTCTTT.

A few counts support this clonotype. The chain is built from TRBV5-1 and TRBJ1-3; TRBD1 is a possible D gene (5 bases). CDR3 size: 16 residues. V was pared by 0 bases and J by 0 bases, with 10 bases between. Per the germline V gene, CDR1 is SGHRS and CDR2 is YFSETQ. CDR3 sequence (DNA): TGCGCCAGCAGCTTGGGGGGCAGCTACTCTGGAAACACCATATATTTT. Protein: CASSLGGSYSGNTIYF.

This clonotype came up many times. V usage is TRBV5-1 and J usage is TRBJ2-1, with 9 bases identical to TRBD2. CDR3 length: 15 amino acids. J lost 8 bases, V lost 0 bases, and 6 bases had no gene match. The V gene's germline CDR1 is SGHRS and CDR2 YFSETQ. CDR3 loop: CASSLGSGSGHEQFF. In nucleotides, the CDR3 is TGCGCCAGCAGCTTGGGTAGCGGGAGTGGTCATGAGCAGTTCTTC.

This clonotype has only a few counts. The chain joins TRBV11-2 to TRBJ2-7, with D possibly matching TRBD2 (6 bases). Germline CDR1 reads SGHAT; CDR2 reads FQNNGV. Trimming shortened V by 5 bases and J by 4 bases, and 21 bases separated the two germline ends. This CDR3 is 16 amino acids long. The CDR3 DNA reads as TGTGCCAGCAGCCCCGGGGGATTCGTTGGGGATTACGAGCAGTACTTC. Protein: CASSPGGFVGDYEQYF. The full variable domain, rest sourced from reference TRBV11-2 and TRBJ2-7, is EAGVAQSPRYKIIEKRQSVAFWCNPISGHATLYWYQQILGQGPKLLIQFQNNGVVDDSQLPKDRFSAERLKGVDSTLKIQPAKLEDSAVYLCASSPGGFVGDYEQYFGPGTRLTVT.

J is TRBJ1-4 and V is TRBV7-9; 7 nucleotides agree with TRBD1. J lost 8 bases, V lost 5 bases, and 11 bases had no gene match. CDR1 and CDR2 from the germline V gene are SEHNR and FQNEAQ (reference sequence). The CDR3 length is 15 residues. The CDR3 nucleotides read TGTGCCAGCAGCGTAAGGACAGGCCACGGGGAAAAACTGTTTTTT. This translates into CASSVRTGHGEKLFF.

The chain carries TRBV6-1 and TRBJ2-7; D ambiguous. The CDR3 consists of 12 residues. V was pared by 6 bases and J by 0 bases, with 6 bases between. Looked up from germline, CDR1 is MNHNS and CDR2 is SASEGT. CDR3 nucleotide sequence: TGTGCCAGCAGGGATTCCTCCTACGAGCAGTACGTC. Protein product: CASRDSSYEQYV.

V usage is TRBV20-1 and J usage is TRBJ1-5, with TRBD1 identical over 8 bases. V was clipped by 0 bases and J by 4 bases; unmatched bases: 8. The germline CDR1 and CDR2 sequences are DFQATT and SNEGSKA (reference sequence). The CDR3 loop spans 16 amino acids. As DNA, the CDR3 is TGCAGTGCTAGAGATCAAGGACAGGGTGGGAATCAGCCCCAGCATTTT. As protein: CSARDQGQGGNQPQHF.

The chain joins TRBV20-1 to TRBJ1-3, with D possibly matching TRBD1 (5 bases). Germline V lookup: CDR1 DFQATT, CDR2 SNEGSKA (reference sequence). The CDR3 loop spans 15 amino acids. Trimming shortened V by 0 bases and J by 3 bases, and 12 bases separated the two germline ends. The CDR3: CSARDFGRDGNTIYF. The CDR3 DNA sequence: TGCAGTGCTAGAGATTTCGGCAGGGATGGAAACACCATATATTTT.

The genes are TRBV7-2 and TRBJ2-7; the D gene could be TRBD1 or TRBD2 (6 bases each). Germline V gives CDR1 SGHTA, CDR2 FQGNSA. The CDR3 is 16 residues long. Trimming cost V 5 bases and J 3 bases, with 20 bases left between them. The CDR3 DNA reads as TGTGCCAGCAGCCGCGGGGACACCACGGTAGGCTACGAGCAGTACTTC. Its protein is CASSRGDTTVGYEQYF. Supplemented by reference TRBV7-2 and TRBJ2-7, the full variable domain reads GAGVSQSPSNKVTEKGKDVELRCDPISGHTALYWYRQSLGQGLEFLIYFQGNSAPDKSGLPSDRFSAERTGGSVSTLTIQRTQQEDSAVYLCASSRGDTTVGYEQYFGPGTRLTVT.

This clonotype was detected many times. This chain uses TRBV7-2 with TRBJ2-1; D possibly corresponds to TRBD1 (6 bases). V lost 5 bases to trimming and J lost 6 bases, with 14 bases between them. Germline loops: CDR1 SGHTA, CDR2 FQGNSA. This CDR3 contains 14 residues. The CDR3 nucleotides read TGTGCCAGCAGCCCCATTTTACAGGGCAATGAGCAGTTCTTC. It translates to CASSPILQGNEQFF.

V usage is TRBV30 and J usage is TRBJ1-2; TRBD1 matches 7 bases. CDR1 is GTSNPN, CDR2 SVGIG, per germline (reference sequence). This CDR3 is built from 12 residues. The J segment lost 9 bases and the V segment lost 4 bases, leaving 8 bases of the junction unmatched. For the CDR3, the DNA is TGTGCCTGGACCCAGGGACAGTCTAGCTACACCTTC. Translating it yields CAWTQGQSSYTF. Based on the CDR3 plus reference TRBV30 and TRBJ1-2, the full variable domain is SQTIHQWPATLVQPVGSPLSLECTVEGTSNPNLYWYRQAAGRGLQLLFYSVGIGQISSEVPQNLSASRPQDRQFILSSKKLLLSDSGFYLCAWTQGQSSYTFGSGTRLTVV.

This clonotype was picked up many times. DNA for the CDR3: TGTGCCAGCAAAAGGTTGGATGAGCAGTTCTTC. Translating it yields CASKRLDEQFF. The chain has TRBV11-3 and TRBJ2-1; D is unresolved. CDR3 size: 11 residues. Per the germline V gene, CDR1 is SGHNT and CDR2 is YENEEA. V was cut by 7 bases and J by 8 bases, with 9 bases left in between.

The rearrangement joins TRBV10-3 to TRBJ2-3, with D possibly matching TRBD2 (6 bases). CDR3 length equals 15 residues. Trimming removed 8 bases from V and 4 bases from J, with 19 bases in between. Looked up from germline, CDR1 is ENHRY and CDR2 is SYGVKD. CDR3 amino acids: CAISSHGGIADTQYF. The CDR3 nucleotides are TGTGCCATCTCCTCACACGGCGGGATCGCAGATACGCAGTATTTT.

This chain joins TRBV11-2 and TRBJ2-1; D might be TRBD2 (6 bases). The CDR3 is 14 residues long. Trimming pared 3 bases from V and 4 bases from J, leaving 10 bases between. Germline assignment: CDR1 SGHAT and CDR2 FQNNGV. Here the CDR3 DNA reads TGTGCCAGCAGCTTTTTGCGGGGATACAATGAGCAGTTCTTC. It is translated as CASSFLRGYNEQFF.

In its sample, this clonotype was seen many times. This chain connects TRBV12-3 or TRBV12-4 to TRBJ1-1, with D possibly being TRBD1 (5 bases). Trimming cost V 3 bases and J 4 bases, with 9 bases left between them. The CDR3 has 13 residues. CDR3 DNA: TGTGCCAGCAGTTTCGGCAGGGCCACTGAAGCTTTCTTT. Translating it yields CASSFGRATEAFF.

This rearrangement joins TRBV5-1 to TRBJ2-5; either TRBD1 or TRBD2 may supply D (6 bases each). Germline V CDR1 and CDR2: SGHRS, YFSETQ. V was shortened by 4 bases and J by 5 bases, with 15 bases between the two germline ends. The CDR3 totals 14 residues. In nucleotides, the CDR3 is TGCGCCAGCAGCCCTGGGGGCGGGACCGAGACCCAGTACTTC. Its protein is CASSPGGGTETQYF.

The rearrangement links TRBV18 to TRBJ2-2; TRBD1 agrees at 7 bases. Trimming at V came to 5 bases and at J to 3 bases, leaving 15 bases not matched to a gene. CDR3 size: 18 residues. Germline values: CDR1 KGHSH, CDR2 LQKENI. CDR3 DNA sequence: TGTGCCAGCTCAACGAGGACAGGAGGCTCGGTTTACACCGGGGAGCTGTTTTTT. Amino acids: CASSTRTGGSVYTGELFF. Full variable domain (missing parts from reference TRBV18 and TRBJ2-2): NAGVMQNPRHLVRRRGQEARLRCSPMKGHSHVYWYRQLPEEGLKFMVYLQKENIIDESGMPKERFSAEFPKEGPSILRIQQVVRGDSAAYFCASSTRTGGSVYTGELFFGEGSRLTVL.

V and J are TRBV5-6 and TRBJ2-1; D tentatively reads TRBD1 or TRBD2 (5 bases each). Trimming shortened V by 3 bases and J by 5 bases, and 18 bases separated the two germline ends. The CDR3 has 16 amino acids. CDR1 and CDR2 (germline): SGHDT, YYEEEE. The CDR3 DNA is TGTGCCAGCAGCTCTTTTCCCCCGGGGCGAGACAATGAGCAGTTCTTC. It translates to CASSSFPPGRDNEQFF.

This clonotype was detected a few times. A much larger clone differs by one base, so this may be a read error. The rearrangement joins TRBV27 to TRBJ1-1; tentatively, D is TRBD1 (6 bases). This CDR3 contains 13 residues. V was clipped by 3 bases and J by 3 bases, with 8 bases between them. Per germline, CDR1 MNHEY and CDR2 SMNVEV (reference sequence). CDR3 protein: CASSFEGDTEAFF. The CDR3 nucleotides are TGTGCCAGCAGTTTTGAGGGGGACACTGAAGCTTTCTTT.

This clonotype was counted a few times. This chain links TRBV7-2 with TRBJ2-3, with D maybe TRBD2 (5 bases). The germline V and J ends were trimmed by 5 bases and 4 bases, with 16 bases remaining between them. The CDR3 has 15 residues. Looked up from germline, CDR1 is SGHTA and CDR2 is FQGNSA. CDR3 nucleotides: TGTGCCAGCAGCCCAGCGGCCACAAGGCCAGATACGCAGTATTTT. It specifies CASSPAATRPDTQYF.

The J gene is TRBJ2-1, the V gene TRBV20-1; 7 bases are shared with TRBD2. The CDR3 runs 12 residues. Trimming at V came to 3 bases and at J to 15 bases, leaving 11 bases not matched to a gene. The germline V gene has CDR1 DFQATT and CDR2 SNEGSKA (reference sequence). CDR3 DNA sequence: TGCAGTGCTAGTAAATCGGGAGGAAGGCCGTTCTTC. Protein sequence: CSASKSGGRPFF.